The 5 T cell receptor beta chains in this list originate from one sample, sequenced in a study of beta chain features in type 1 diabetes. What was sequenced were expressed TCRB transcripts, since all of the isolated RNA had been reverse transcribed. Only in-frame clones appear in the TCRdb table, and some are missing; sequencing was by immunoSEQ multiplex PCR. The table includes 810,000 or so clones, 15% to 20% detected once. The sequenced sample was naive CD4+ T cells from blood. The source of these receptors is a woman aged 18-29 years in good health.

There are a few counts of this clone. The J gene is TRBJ2-2, the V gene TRBV9; TRBD2 matches 9 bases. Losses at the gene ends were 6 bases for V and 0 bases for J; bases not matched to a gene: 6. The CDR3 has 16 amino acids. From germline, CDR1 is SGDLS and CDR2 YYNGEE. This chain's CDR3 is CASTQRTSANTGELFF. CDR3 nucleotides: TGTGCCAGCACCCAGCGGACTAGCGCGAACACCGGGGAGCTGTTTTTT. Combining the CDR3 with reference TRBV9 and TRBJ2-2 gives the whole variable domain DSGVTQTPKHLITATGQRVTLRCSPRSGDLSVYWYQQSLDQGLQFLIQYYNGEERAKGNILERFSAQQFPDLHSELNLSSLELGDSALYFCASTQRTSANTGELFFGEGSRLTVL.

This chain joins TRBV15 and TRBJ2-7; a possible D gene is TRBD2 (5 bases). The V gene's germline CDR1 is LNHNV and CDR2 YYDKDF (reference sequence). The CDR3 has 15 residues. V lost 8 bases and J 2 bases, leaving 19 bases between the germline ends. The CDR3 bases are TGTGCCACCCCGGAAACGGGGTACGGTCCCTACGAGCAGTACTTC. Translating gives CATPETGYGPYEQYF.

The chain has TRBV9 and TRBJ1-1; D is unresolved. The CDR3 runs 13 residues. V was trimmed by 0 bases and J by 4 bases, leaving 7 bases between them. Germline assignment: CDR1 SGDLS and CDR2 YYNGEE. DNA for the CDR3: TGTGCCAGCAGCGTAGCTTTGGGCACTGAAGCTTTCTTT. Translation: CASSVALGTEAFF. The full variable domain, its missing parts supplied by reference TRBV9 and TRBJ1-1, is DSGVTQTPKHLITATGQRVTLRCSPRSGDLSVYWYQQSLDQGLQFLIQYYNGEERAKGNILERFSAQQFPDLHSELNLSSLELGDSALYFCASSVALGTEAFFGQGTRLTVV.

The chain employs TRBV6-1 and TRBJ1-2; D ambiguous. Germline CDR1 MNHNS, CDR2 SASEGT. This CDR3 spans 13 amino acids. V lost 4 bases, J lost 5 bases, and 11 bases lay in between. The CDR3 loop reads CASSGGRPYGYTF. The CDR3 bases are TGTGCCAGCAGTGGCGGCCGACCTTATGGCTACACCTTC.

This clone was found a few times. The rearrangement uses TRBV27 and TRBJ2-7; D is undetermined. Germline loops: CDR1 MNHEY, CDR2 SMNVEV (reference sequence). The CDR3 is 14 amino acids. V shed 1 base and J shed 1 base, with 8 bases lying between them. The CDR3: CASSLYYQSYEQYF. The CDR3 DNA is TGTGCCAGCAGTTTATACTACCAATCCTACGAGCAGTACTTC.